The 25 T cell receptor beta chains below all came from one sample that was sequenced in a study of Graves' ophthalmopathy and Graves' hyperthyroidism. Beta-chain TCR CDR3 regions were amplified from RNA transcripts. HTBI-primed first-round RT-PCR preceded second-round multiplex PCR. TCRdb fed the multiplex PCR reads into MiXCR, producing one record per CDR3 protein. The sample has about 740,000 distinct CDR3 sequences; 40% are singletons. What was sequenced was peripheral blood. Receptor source: an adult man with Graves' ophthalmopathy.

This clonotype was seen repeatedly, ten times or more. This chain links TRBV5-8 with TRBJ1-1; 10 bases are a match to TRBD1. The CDR3 loop spans 17 amino acids. Losses at the gene ends were 6 bases for V and 1 base for J; bases not matched to a gene: 12. The germline gives CDR1 SGHTS, CDR2 YDEGEE. The CDR3 DNA reads TGTGCCAGCACATCCTCGACAGGGGGCTTGAGGAACACTGAAGCTTTCTTT. Its protein product is CASTSSTGGLRNTEAFF.

The chain uses TRBV12-3 or TRBV12-4 and TRBJ1-2; D is perhaps TRBD1 (5 bases). CDR3 size: 13 residues. Trimming pared 3 bases from V and 6 bases from J, leaving 11 bases between. This chain's CDR3 is CASSFQGTNGYTF. The CDR3 nucleotides read TGTGCCAGCAGTTTCCAGGGTACCAATGGCTACACCTTC.

In this sample, this clonotype turned up many times. The CDR3 sequence is CSAGDRTQYF. The CDR3 DNA follows: TGCAGTGCAGGGGATCGGACCCAGTACTTC. V gene TRBV20-1 combines with J gene TRBJ2-5, with TRBD1 as a possible D gene (5 bases). V lost 6 bases and J 7 bases, leaving 9 bases between the germline ends. Germline V gene data show CDR1 as DFQATT and CDR2 as SNEGSKA (reference sequence). This CDR3 comprises 10 residues.

This chain joins TRBV13 and TRBJ2-7; tentatively, D is TRBD1 (6 bases). Trimming pared 6 bases from V and 2 bases from J, leaving 17 bases between. CDR1 is PRHDT and CDR2 is FYEKMQ in the germline V gene (reference sequence). The CDR3 length is 15 residues. The CDR3 sequence: CASRPGHETAYEQYF. The CDR3 bases are TGTGCCAGCAGACCGGGACACGAAACTGCCTACGAGCAGTACTTC.

V and J are TRBV24-1 and TRBJ2-7, with a weak D call TRBD1 (7 bases). The CDR3 contains 16 residues. Germline V gene lookup returns CDR1 KGHDR and CDR2 SFDVKD. The V gene lost 7 bases and the J gene lost 2 bases, with 20 bases spanning the gap. This CDR3 reads CATSETGWRGTYEQYF. The CDR3 DNA is TGTGCCACCAGCGAGACAGGGTGGAGGGGCACCTACGAGCAGTACTTC.

As for this clonotype: Likely a read error: the CDR3 ends without its conserved phenylalanine or tryptophan. The chain links TRBV25-1 to TRBJ1-6; the D gene is possibly TRBD1 (6 bases). Germline-derived CDR1 and CDR2 are MGHDK and SYGVNS. V dropped 5 bases and J dropped 10 bases, with 18 bases sitting between them. The CDR3 loop spans 15 amino acids. The CDR3 DNA is TGTGCCAGCAGTTACTCACAGGGCATGGAATCACCCCTCCACATT. Translation gives CASSYSQGMESPLHI.

The sample holds one count of this clonotype. This may arise from a read error, as a much more abundant clone is one base away. The gene calls are TRBV19 and TRBJ1-1, with no clear D. This CDR3 has 12 amino acids. Between the trimmed V and J ends, which lost 7 bases and 4 bases, there was a span of 10 bases. Per germline, CDR1 LNHDA and CDR2 SQIVND (reference sequence). DNA for the CDR3: TGTGCCAGTACCTCGGGGAGCACTGAAGCTTTCTTT. Translated: CASTSGSTEAFF.

In this sample, this clonotype turned up a few times. The rearrangement links TRBV19 to TRBJ1-1; D is ambiguous. CDR1 and CDR2 from the germline V gene are LNHDA and SQIVND (reference sequence). This CDR3 region has 12 residues. Trimming shortened V by 1 base and J by 5 bases, and 5 bases separated the two germline ends. CDR3 loop: CASSIGETEAFF. CDR3 DNA sequence: TGTGCCAGTAGTATAGGTGAAACTGAAGCTTTCTTT.

The chain couples TRBV9 to TRBJ2-5, with TRBD2 as a possible D gene (5 bases). CDR3 length: 13 amino acids. V shed 5 bases and J shed 1 base, with 9 bases lying between them. Per germline, CDR1 SGDLS and CDR2 YYNGEE. CDR3 bases: TGTGCCAGCAGGGAGGACGGCCAAGAGACCCAGTACTTC. It translates to CASREDGQETQYF.

This clonotype was seen only a few times. The chain uses TRBV6-5 and TRBJ2-7, with a tentative D call TRBD2 (5 bases). The CDR3 covers 15 residues. V was clipped by 0 bases and J by 2 bases, with 11 bases between them. Germline CDR1 reads MNHEY; CDR2 reads SVGAGI. The CDR3 loop reads CASSYSRAAAYEQYF. The CDR3, as DNA: TGTGCCAGCAGTTACTCGAGGGCCGCAGCCTACGAGCAGTACTTC.

Turning to this clonotype: A much larger clone lies one base from this, so it may be a read error. The V call is TRBV7-9, the J call TRBJ1-4; no clear D gene. The germline V gene encodes CDR1 SEHNR and CDR2 FQNEAQ (reference sequence). The CDR3 length is 13 residues. The CDR3 nucleotides are TGTGTCAGCAGCTTAGGTTCGGGTGAAAAACTGTTTTTT. This gives the protein CVSSLGSGEKLFF.

This clonotype appeared many times. This chain links TRBV29-1 with TRBJ1-2; 10 nucleotides line up with TRBD1. V shed 4 bases and J 2 bases; nucleotides not matched to a gene: 1. Germline CDR1 SQVTM, CDR2 ANQGSEA. CDR3 length: 13 residues. CDR3: CSVGDRGNYGYTF. The CDR3, as DNA: TGCAGCGTTGGGGACAGGGGAAACTATGGCTACACCTTC.

This clonotype showed up just a few times. A read error may account for a junction end that differs from germline. The J gene is TRBJ2-7, the V gene TRBV10-3, with 8 bases lining up with TRBD2. Germline CDR1 reads ENHRY; CDR2 reads SYGVKD. The CDR3 runs to 16 residues. CDR3 sequence reads: CASSTSAGVPPYEQYF. For the CDR3, the DNA is TGTGCCAGCAGTACTTCAGCGGGAGTCCCCCCCTACGAGCAGTACTTC.

This clonotype was seen once. V usage is TRBV19 and J usage is TRBJ2-2, with D unresolved. V lost 9 bases to trimming and J lost 1 base, with 9 bases between them. Germline loops: CDR1 LNHDA, CDR2 SQIVND (reference sequence). There are 13 residues in the CDR3. This CDR3 is CARNERNTGELFF. The CDR3 DNA is TGTGCCAGAAATGAGAGGAACACCGGGGAGCTGTTTTTT.

This clonotype was observed at least ten times. The chain is built from TRBV10-3 and TRBJ2-5, with TRBD1 as a possible D gene (6 bases). The CDR3 totals 15 residues. V lost 11 bases to trimming and J lost 0 bases, with 19 bases between them. From germline, CDR1 is ENHRY and CDR2 SYGVKD. CDR3 residues: CAVAQGQGNQETQYF. The CDR3 nucleotides are TGTGCCGTGGCTCAGGGGCAGGGGAACCAAGAGACCCAGTACTTC.

This clonotype turned up a few times. The chain combines TRBV12-3 or TRBV12-4 with TRBJ2-7; TRBD2 matches at 8 bases. The CDR3 consists of 14 residues. After removal of 6 bases from V and 9 bases from J, the junction contained 13 bases not matched to a gene. The CDR3: CASRHGGGGVGQYF. DNA of the CDR3: TGTGCCAGCAGGCACGGGGGGGGCGGCGTCGGGCAGTACTTC.

A remark on this clonotype: Without the conserved terminal phenylalanine or tryptophan, this CDR3 likely stems from a read error. The DNA is left out, because the CDR3 cannot be placed on it with certainty; the CDR3 is given as TCRdb lists it. The V gene is TRBV7-9, the J gene TRBJ1-1; the table's D call, TRBD1, was not checked against the DNA. CDR1 is SEHNR, CDR2 FQNEAQ, per germline (reference sequence). A total of 12 residues make up the CDR3, ends included. The CDR3 loop is CASSLGDREANY.

In its sample, this clonotype was seen many times. The rearrangement joins TRBV9 to TRBJ1-5; D gene unclear. The germline V gene has CDR1 SGDLS and CDR2 YYNGEE. The CDR3 has 13 amino acids. The V gene lost 0 bases and the J gene lost 3 bases, with 4 bases spanning the gap. CDR3 DNA: TGTGCCAGCAGCGTAGTTCCCAATCAGCCCCAGCATTTT. As protein: CASSVVPNQPQHF.

Many counts were recorded for this clonotype. The genes are TRBV2 and TRBJ1-2, with D possibly TRBD1 on 5 matching bases. The germline V gene encodes CDR1 SNHLY and CDR2 FYNNEI. The V and J ends lost 4 bases and 0 bases respectively, with 12 bases between them. This CDR3 region has 15 residues. The CDR3 here is CASSVDSFSNYGYTF. For the CDR3, the DNA is TGTGCCAGCAGTGTCGACAGTTTCTCTAACTATGGCTACACCTTC.

CDR3 sequence (DNA): TGTGCCAGCACCGACGGTGCTTCCGACGAGCAGTACTTC. Its translation: CASTDGASDEQYF. The chain carries TRBV6-5 and TRBJ2-7; D call uncertain. Germline V CDR1 and CDR2: MNHEY, SVGAGI. This CDR3 has 13 amino acids. Deletions cut 7 bases from V and 5 bases from J, with 15 bases between.

This clonotype was detected ten times or more. This chain joins TRBV19 and TRBJ1-4; TRBD1 matches at 11 bases. J gave up 13 bases and V 7 bases, and 14 bases lay outside the gene matches. This CDR3 is 15 amino acids long. Germline V CDR1 and CDR2: LNHDA, SQIVND (reference sequence). In DNA form, the CDR3 reads TGTGCCAGTACCACGAGGGACAGGGGGTCGATTCGACTGTTTTTT. Translated: CASTTRDRGSIRLFF.

The chain uses TRBV25-1 and TRBJ1-2; 9 nucleotides line up with TRBD1. CDR1 is MGHDK, CDR2 SYGVNS, per germline. After removal of 5 bases from V and 2 bases from J, the junction contained 15 bases not matched to a gene. The CDR3 length is 18 residues. The CDR3, as DNA: TGTGCCAGCAGTTTATTACGGACAGGGGCCAACCAAAACTATGGCTACACCTTC. Translation: CASSLLRTGANQNYGYTF.

V gene TRBV7-9 combines with J gene TRBJ2-7, with 7 bases lining up with TRBD1. J lost 0 bases, V lost 2 bases, and 4 bases had no gene match. CDR1 and CDR2 (germline): SEHNR, FQNEAQ (reference sequence). This CDR3 comprises 15 residues. The CDR3 bases are TGTGCCAGCAGCTTACAGTGGGACAGCTCCTACGAGCAGTACTTC. This gives the protein CASSLQWDSSYEQYF. Looking up the rest from reference TRBV7-9 and TRBJ2-7 gives the full variable domain: DTGVSQNPRHKITKRGQNVTFRCDPISEHNRLYWYRQTLGQGPEFLTYFQNEAQLEKSRLLSDRFSAERPKGSFSTLEIQRTEQGDSAMYLCASSLQWDSSYEQYFGPGTRLTVT.

The V gene is TRBV19, the J gene TRBJ2-6; 8 bases fit TRBD1. The V segment lost 4 bases and the J segment 2 bases; nucleotides outside the gene matches: 4. Per germline, CDR1 LNHDA and CDR2 SQIVND (reference sequence). The CDR3 is 16 amino acids. CDR3 DNA sequence: TGTGCCAGTAGTACCGGGACAGGAGCTGGGGCCAACGTCCTGACTTTC. This translates into CASSTGTGAGANVLTF.

The gene calls are TRBV20-1 and TRBJ1-6, with a tentative D call TRBD1 (6 bases). The CDR3 has 16 amino acids. Germline CDR1 reads DFQATT; CDR2 reads SNEGSKA (reference sequence). V lost 3 bases and J lost 6, with 18 bases in between. CDR3 region: CSASWEVGQLNSPLHF. The CDR3 DNA sequence: TGCAGTGCTAGTTGGGAAGTAGGACAGCTTAATTCACCCCTCCACTTT.